This T cell receptor beta chain was observed in a study of CD8 T cells in ankylosing spondylitis. This CDR3 is 16 amino acids long. V dropped 2 bases and J dropped 5 bases, with 15 bases sitting between them. Germline V gene sequence: CDR1 MDHEN, CDR2 SYDVKM. TCRdb used MiXCR to reprocess the 5' RACE reads, holding one entry per CDR3 protein. The sample has about 170,000 distinct CDR3 sequences, about 16% seen once. This clonotype was seen a few times. J is TRBJ1-4 and V is TRBV28; a possible D gene is TRBD1 (6 bases). The origin of this receptor is a male donor with ankylosing spondylitis or in good health (not recorded which). The sequencing input was blood, either unsorted or a sorted T cell fraction (not recorded which). The DNA for the CDR3 is TGTGCCAGCAGTTTAAAGGGAGGGGGAGAAAATGAAAAACTGTTTTTT. Its translation: CASSLKGGGENEKLFF.